This T cell receptor (beta chain) was observed in a study of cytotoxic CD8 clonotypes in ibrutinib-treated CLL. Generated by immunoSEQ multiplex PCR, the TCRdb table keeps only in-frame clones and is missing some. The sample holds about 250,000 clones, 60% to 75% seen once. This CDR3 spans 17 amino acids. Germline V gives CDR1 SEHNR, CDR2 FQNEAQ (reference sequence). V was pared by 3 bases and J by 0 bases, with 15 bases between. The specimen was PBMCs, collected after 24 months of ibrutinib treatment. This clonotype originated in a human donor with chronic lymphocytic leukemia. The chain is built from TRBV7-9 and TRBJ2-4; D perhaps matches TRBD1 (6 bases). The DNA of the CDR3 is TGTGCCAGCAGCTTCCGCACAGGGTCCATAGCCAAAAACATTCAGTACTTC. This translates into CASSFRTGSIAKNIQYF.